These 2 T cell receptor beta chains originate from one sample sequenced in a study of cytomegalovirus exposure and HLA in healthy donors. The study ran its PCR with 60 Vbeta and 13 Jbeta primers. Sequenced by immunoSEQ multiplex PCR; TCRdb stores in-frame clones only, minus some. Here the sample spans 120,000 to 150,000 clones, roughly 77% being singletons. The sample comprised PBMCs. The receptors were gathered from a female donor in good health and CMV-seronegative.

The chain has TRBV6-5 and TRBJ1-1, with TRBD1 matching 8 bases. In germline, CDR1 is MNHEY, CDR2 SVGAGI. J was trimmed by 4 bases and V by 6 bases; bases with no gene match: 4. This CDR3 spans 13 amino acids. DNA for the CDR3: TGTGCCAGCAGGCCTACAGGGGGCACTGAAGCTTTCTTT. Translation: CASRPTGGTEAFF.

V is TRBV6-5 and J is TRBJ1-5, with D possibly matching TRBD1 (6 bases). This CDR3 has 15 amino acids. Looked up from germline, CDR1 is MNHEY and CDR2 is SVGAGI. V shed 0 bases and J shed 4 bases, with 10 bases lying between them. The CDR3 DNA is TGTGCCAGCAGTTACTCGGCAGGGACAAATCAGCCCCAGCATTTT. Translated, it gives CASSYSAGTNQPQHF.